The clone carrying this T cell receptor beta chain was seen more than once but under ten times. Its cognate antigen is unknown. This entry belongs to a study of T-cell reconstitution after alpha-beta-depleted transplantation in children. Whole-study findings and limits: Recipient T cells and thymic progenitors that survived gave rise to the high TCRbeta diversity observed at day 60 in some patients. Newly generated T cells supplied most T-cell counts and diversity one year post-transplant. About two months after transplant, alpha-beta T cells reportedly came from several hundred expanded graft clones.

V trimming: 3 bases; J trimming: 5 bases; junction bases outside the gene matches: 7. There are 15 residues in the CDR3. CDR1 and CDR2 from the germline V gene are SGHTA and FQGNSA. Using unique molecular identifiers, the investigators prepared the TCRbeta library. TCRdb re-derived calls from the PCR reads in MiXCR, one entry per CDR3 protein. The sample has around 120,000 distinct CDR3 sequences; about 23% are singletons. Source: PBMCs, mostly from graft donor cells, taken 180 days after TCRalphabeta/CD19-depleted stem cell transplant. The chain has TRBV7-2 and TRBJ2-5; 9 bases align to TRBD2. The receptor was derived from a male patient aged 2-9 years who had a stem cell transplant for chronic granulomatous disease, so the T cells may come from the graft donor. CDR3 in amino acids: CASSFYAGGKETQYF. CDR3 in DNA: TGTGCCAGCAGCTTCTATGCGGGGGGGAAGGAGACCCAGTACTTC.